This T cell receptor (beta chain) was captured by sequencing in a study of CD8 T cells in Susac syndrome. A quantity of about 0.45 to 1 ug RNA underwent reverse transcription using random hexamers. Each CDR3 protein gets one entry after TCRdb re-called the immunoSEQ multiplex PCR reads with MiXCR. The table has roughly 120,000 distinct CDR3 sequences, 85% to 95% seen once; the top ten hold roughly 0.094%. Germline CDR1 reads ENHRY; CDR2 reads SYGVKD. Trimming pared 0 bases from V and 5 bases from J, leaving 14 bases between. The CDR3 loop spans 16 amino acids. Input material: CD4+ T cells from PBMCs. The clonotype originates from a human donor with multiple sclerosis. The chain links TRBV10-3 to TRBJ1-5; weak D call: TRBD1 (5 bases). The CDR3 DNA sequence: TGTGCCATCAGTGAGTCGAAAAGGGGCGGGGATCAGCCCCAGCATTTT. Amino acids: CAISESKRGGDQPQHF.